The next 27 T cell receptor beta chains were all read from a single sample in a study of OX40 agonist ivuxolimab in advanced cancers. Method: immunoSEQ multiplex PCR; TCRdb's copy keeps in-frame clones and lacks some. The data contain about 45,000 clones, roughly 90% of them singletons. Sequences were derived from CD4+ or CD8+ T cells sorted from blood, sampled in a trial of the OX40 agonist ivuxolimab. Receptor source: an adult with an advanced solid tumor such as melanoma, head and neck, liver or kidney cancer.

V and J are TRBV6-5 and TRBJ2-7, with D uncertain. The CDR3 has 14 amino acids. CDR1 MNHEY and CDR2 SVGAGI come from the germline V gene. V lost 0 bases and J lost 4, with 10 bases in between. The CDR3 bases are TGTGCCAGCAGTTACTCAAAAGGAGCATACGAGCAGTACTTC. Encoded protein: CASSYSKGAYEQYF.

This sequence joins TRBV27 and TRBJ2-7, with 9 bases matching TRBD1. The CDR3 is 14 residues long. From germline, CDR1 is MNHEY and CDR2 SMNVEV (reference sequence). With 6 bases clipped from V and 5 bases from J, the junction kept 8 bases outside the gene matches. The DNA for the CDR3 is TGTGCCAGCAGGACCGGGACAGGGAACCACGAGCAGTACTTC. Its translation is CASRTGTGNHEQYF.

This chain uses TRBV29-1 with TRBJ2-1, with 12 bases identical to TRBD2. Germline V gene lookup returns CDR1 SQVTM and CDR2 ANQGSEA. Trimming removed 3 bases from V and 4 bases from J; junction bases left unmatched: 4. CDR3 size: 15 residues. The CDR3 bases are TGCAGCGTTGAGGTGGGACTAGCGGGTTACAATGAGCAGTTCTTC. Protein sequence: CSVEVGLAGYNEQFF.

This chain uses TRBV27 with TRBJ1-5; no definite D call. The CDR3 contains 12 residues. Trimming left V 4 bases short and J 5 bases short, with 6 bases between. CDR1 MNHEY and CDR2 SMNVEV come from the germline V gene (reference sequence). DNA of the CDR3: TGTGCCAGCAGTTCCCCACATCAGCCCCAGCATTTT. Residues: CASSSPHQPQHF.

The rearrangement links TRBV16 to TRBJ2-7; D is possibly TRBD2 (6 bases). The V and J ends lost 2 bases and 6 bases respectively, with 11 bases between them. Looked up from germline, CDR1 is KGHSY and CDR2 is FQNENV. The CDR3 extends over 13 amino acids. The CDR3 protein is CASSQRSGFEQYF. The CDR3, as DNA: TGTGCCAGCAGCCAACGCAGCGGGTTCGAGCAGTACTTC.

The chain couples TRBV7-6 to TRBJ2-1, with D possibly matching TRBD2 (6 bases). V was trimmed by 3 bases and J by 6 bases, leaving 12 bases between them. Germline lookup yields CDR1 SGHVS and CDR2 FNYEAQ. This CDR3 contains 14 residues. CDR3 loop: CASSFMGRGNEQFF. As DNA, the CDR3 is TGTGCCAGCAGCTTTATGGGGCGGGGCAATGAGCAGTTCTTC.

This clone occurred once. The gene calls are TRBV5-3 and TRBJ2-3; D gene unclear. TRBV5-3 is sorted into the ORF group, with uncertain function. The CDR3 spans 11 residues. V lost 10 bases and J lost 0, with 6 bases in between. Here the CDR3 reads CAWKSTDTQYF. The CDR3 DNA is TGTGCCTGGAAGAGCACAGATACGCAGTATTTT.

As to this clone: At one of its ends the junction is not consistent with the germline gene, which may arise from a read error. This chain connects TRBV5-1 to TRBJ1-6, with D hard to call. Germline V lookup: CDR1 SGHRS, CDR2 YFSETQ. This CDR3 contains 15 residues. The CDR3 bases are TGCGTCAGCAGCTTCCCTGATGTCAGCAATTCACCCCTCCACTTT. Translation: CVSSFPDVSNSPLHF.

Points on this clone: The same CDR3 is also encoded by other DNA sequences in this sample. The rearrangement uses TRBV7-2 and TRBJ2-7, with 8 bases lining up with TRBD1. Trimming took 5 bases from V and 3 from J; bases not matched to a gene: 6. The CDR3 consists of 14 residues. Germline V gene lookup returns CDR1 SGHTA and CDR2 FQGNSA. The DNA for the CDR3 is TGTGCCAGCAGCCGCACCGGGACAGGCTACGAGCAGTACTTC. It translates to CASSRTGTGYEQYF.

The rearrangement links TRBV2 to TRBJ2-1; D gene uncertain. The CDR3 consists of 13 residues. V was clipped by 3 bases and J by 3 bases, with 6 bases between them. Germline-derived CDR1 and CDR2 are SNHLY and FYNNEI. The CDR3 region is CASSEVGYNEQFF. The CDR3 nucleotides read TGTGCCAGCAGTGAGGTCGGCTACAATGAGCAGTTCTTC.

The rearrangement uses TRBV28 and TRBJ2-7; the D is unclear. Trimming cost V 2 bases and J 4 bases, with 3 bases left between them. The CDR3 consists of 11 residues. The V gene's germline CDR1 is MDHEN and CDR2 SYDVKM. The CDR3 DNA reads TGTGCCAGCAGTTTAACGTACGAGCAGTACTTC. Its translation is CASSLTYEQYF.

CDR3 amino acids: CASTEWGAQPQHF. CDR3 coding DNA: TGTGCCAGCACCGAATGGGGAGCTCAGCCCCAGCATTTT. The chain uses TRBV6-1 and TRBJ1-5; no definite D call. Trimming cost V 7 bases and J 6 bases, with 13 bases left between them. The CDR3 is made up of 13 amino acids. From germline, CDR1 is MNHNS and CDR2 SASEGT.

In its sample, this clone was seen once. The chain is built from TRBV19 and TRBJ1-1; D gene ambiguous. The CDR3 is 14 amino acids. V lost 6 bases to trimming and J lost 1 base, with 12 bases between them. Per the germline V gene, CDR1 is LNHDA and CDR2 is SQIVND (reference sequence). In DNA form, the CDR3 reads TGTGCCAGTAGATTTGTAGGTGGGAACACTGAAGCTTTCTTT. Translating gives CASRFVGGNTEAFF.

The chain links TRBV18 to TRBJ2-7, with TRBD2 as a possible D gene (5 bases). Between the trimmed V and J ends, which lost 2 bases and 6 bases, there was a span of 17 bases. Germline V gives CDR1 KGHSH, CDR2 LQKENI. This CDR3 comprises 15 residues. The CDR3 DNA reads TGTGCCAGCTCACCAGGAACTAGTCTCAGAGGCGAGCAGTACTTC. Translation gives CASSPGTSLRGEQYF.

The chain uses TRBV13 and TRBJ2-3; D gene uncertain. CDR1 is PRHDT and CDR2 is FYEKMQ in the germline V gene (reference sequence). The V gene lost 5 bases and the J gene lost 3 bases, with 18 bases spanning the gap. CDR3 length equals 16 residues. The CDR3 here is CASSPEGGPWTDTQYF. CDR3 DNA sequence: TGTGCCAGCAGCCCCGAAGGCGGCCCTTGGACAGATACGCAGTATTTT.

V usage is TRBV5-1 and J usage is TRBJ1-5; D is undetermined. The V gene's germline CDR1 is SGHRS and CDR2 YFSETQ. The CDR3 loop spans 15 amino acids. V lost 4 bases and J 7 bases, leaving 18 bases between the germline ends. The CDR3 bases are TGCGCCAGCAGCGCTAGGGTTCCCATGGGACAGCCCCAGCATTTT. It yields the protein CASSARVPMGQPQHF.

This chain uses TRBV5-6 with TRBJ1-2; a possible D gene is TRBD1 (6 bases). CDR3 length equals 11 residues. The germline V gene has CDR1 SGHDT and CDR2 YYEEEE. V was cut by 4 bases and J by 11 bases, with 12 bases left in between. The CDR3 protein is CASSITGWYTF. CDR3 coding DNA: TGTGCCAGCAGCATTACAGGGTGGTACACCTTC.

This clone was counted once. This chain connects TRBV27 to TRBJ2-7, with TRBD1 as a possible D gene (5 bases). V shed 6 bases and J shed 3 bases, with 18 bases lying between them. The CDR3 sequence is 15 residues long. CDR1 MNHEY and CDR2 SMNVEV come from the germline V gene (reference sequence). CDR3 in DNA: TGTGCCAGCAGGACAGTGGGGCTCATGAACTACGAGCAGTACTTC. As protein: CASRTVGLMNYEQYF.

This chain uses TRBV29-1 with TRBJ2-3; 13 nucleotides line up with TRBD2. CDR3 length: 15 residues. Germline loops: CDR1 SQVTM, CDR2 ANQGSEA. Germline trimming cut 3 bases from V and 6 bases from J; bases unmatched to any gene: 6. The CDR3 sequence is CSVDGLAGVGDTQYF. DNA of the CDR3: TGCAGCGTTGATGGACTAGCGGGAGTAGGGGATACGCAGTATTTT.

This chain joins TRBV4-1 and TRBJ2-1; no clear D. Trimming pared 4 bases from V and 8 bases from J, leaving 6 bases between. Germline V gives CDR1 MGHRA, CDR2 YSYEKL. This CDR3 contains 11 residues. The CDR3 nucleotides read TGCGCCAGCAGCCGGAACGATGAGCAGTTCTTC. This encodes CASSRNDEQFF.

The CDR3 region is CAARLAGTSDTQYF. The DNA of the CDR3 is TGTGCCGCTCGACTAGCGGGGACTTCAGATACGCAGTATTTT. The chain couples TRBV2 to TRBJ2-3; 11 bases are a match to TRBD2. The CDR3 has 14 amino acids. The V segment lost 11 bases and the J segment 4 bases; nucleotides outside the gene matches: 8. Per the germline V gene, CDR1 is SNHLY and CDR2 is FYNNEI. Looking up the rest from reference TRBV2 and TRBJ2-3 gives the full variable domain: EPEVTQTPSHQVTQMGQEVILRCVPISNHLYFYWYRQILGQKVEFLVSFYNNEISEKSEIFDDQFSVERPDGSNFTLKIRSTKLEDSAMYFCAARLAGTSDTQYFGPGTRLTVL.

The rearrangement uses TRBV9 and TRBJ2-1; 14 bases fit TRBD2. The germline gives CDR1 SGDLS, CDR2 YYNGEE. CDR3 length: 17 residues. J gave up 7 bases and V 4 bases, and 10 bases lay outside the gene matches. In nucleotides, the CDR3 is TGTGCCAGCAGCAAAGGGACTAGCGGGAGCCGGGGGAATGAGCAGTTCTTC. This sequence encodes CASSKGTSGSRGNEQFF.

The chain carries TRBV7-9 and TRBJ1-2; no clear D. Germline CDR1 reads SEHNR; CDR2 reads FQNEAQ (reference sequence). The CDR3 loop spans 15 amino acids. With 5 bases removed from V and 0 bases from J, the gap between germline ends came to 13 bases. The CDR3 sequence is CASSHYPGANYGYTF. The CDR3 DNA reads as TGTGCCAGCAGCCATTACCCGGGAGCTAACTATGGCTACACCTTC. The whole variable domain, filled in from reference TRBV7-9 and TRBJ1-2, reads DTGVSQNPRHKITKRGQNVTFRCDPISEHNRLYWYRQTLGQGPEFLTYFQNEAQLEKSRLLSDRFSAERPKGSFSTLEIQRTEQGDSAMYLCASSHYPGANYGYTFGSGTRLTVV.

The J gene is TRBJ2-2, the V gene TRBV7-9, with D maybe TRBD2 (5 bases). The V end was cut by 5 bases, the J end by 2 bases, with 9 bases between. The CDR3 has 14 amino acids. The germline CDR1 and CDR2 sequences are SEHNR and FQNEAQ (reference sequence). CDR3 sequence (DNA): TGTGCCAGCAGCGCGACTACCAACACCGGGGAGCTGTTTTTT. Translation: CASSATTNTGELFF. Filled out from reference TRBV7-9 and TRBJ2-2, the complete variable domain reads DTGVSQNPRHKITKRGQNVTFRCDPISEHNRLYWYRQTLGQGPEFLTYFQNEAQLEKSRLLSDRFSAERPKGSFSTLEIQRTEQGDSAMYLCASSATTNTGELFFGEGSRLTVL.

This sequence joins TRBV10-3 and TRBJ1-2; no clear D gene. The CDR3 covers 14 residues. With 2 bases removed from V and 9 bases from J, the gap between germline ends came to 16 bases. Looked up from germline, CDR1 is ENHRY and CDR2 is SYGVKD. CDR3 nucleotides: TGTGCCATCAGTGAGAGAAAGGGTCGGGCGAGCTACACCTTC. This encodes CAISERKGRASYTF.

The V and J genes are TRBV5-1 and TRBJ1-4; perhaps TRBD1 as D (6 bases). Germline loops: CDR1 SGHRS, CDR2 YFSETQ. Trimming removed 4 bases at V and 8 bases at J, with 12 bases between. This CDR3 is built from 13 residues. The CDR3 DNA sequence: TGCGCCAGCAGCCCGCGGGGGGCGGAAAAACTGTTTTTT. Translating it yields CASSPRGAEKLFF.

There are a few counts of this clone. The chain carries TRBV15 and TRBJ2-7; 7 bases line up with TRBD1. CDR1 is LNHNV and CDR2 is YYDKDF in the germline V gene (reference sequence). The CDR3 extends over 15 amino acids. V gave up 0 bases and J gave up 2 bases; unmatched junction bases: 4. CDR3 residues: CATSRDRQGPYEQYF. DNA for the CDR3: TGTGCCACCAGCAGAGACCGACAGGGACCCTACGAGCAGTACTTC.